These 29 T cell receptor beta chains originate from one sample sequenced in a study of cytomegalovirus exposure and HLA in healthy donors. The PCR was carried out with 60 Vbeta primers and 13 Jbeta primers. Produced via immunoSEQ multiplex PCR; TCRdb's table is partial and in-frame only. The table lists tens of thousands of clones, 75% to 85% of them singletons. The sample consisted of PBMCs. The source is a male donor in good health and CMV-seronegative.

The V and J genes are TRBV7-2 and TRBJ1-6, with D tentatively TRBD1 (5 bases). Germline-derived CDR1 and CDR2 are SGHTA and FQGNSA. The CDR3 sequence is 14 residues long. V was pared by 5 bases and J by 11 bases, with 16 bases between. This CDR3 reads CASSPAPGPAPLHF. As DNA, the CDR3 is TGTGCCAGCAGCCCGGCCCCAGGGCCCGCACCCCTCCACTTT. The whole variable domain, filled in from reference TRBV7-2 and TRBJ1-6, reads GAGVSQSPSNKVTEKGKDVELRCDPISGHTALYWYRQSLGQGLEFLIYFQGNSAPDKSGLPSDRFSAERTGGSVSTLTIQRTQQEDSAVYLCASSPAPGPAPLHFGNGTRLTVT.

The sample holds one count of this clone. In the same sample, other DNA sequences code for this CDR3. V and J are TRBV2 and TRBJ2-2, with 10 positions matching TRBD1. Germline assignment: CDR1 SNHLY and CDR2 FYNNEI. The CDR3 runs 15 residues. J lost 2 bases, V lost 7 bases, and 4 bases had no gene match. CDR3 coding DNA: TGTGCCAGCACCCGGGACAGGGGAAACACCGGGGAGCTGTTTTTT. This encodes CASTRDRGNTGELFF.

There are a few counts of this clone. The CDR3, as DNA: TGTGCCAGCAGTGACGGCAGGGGGCGAAGCTCCTATAATTCACCCCTCCACTTT. As protein: CASSDGRGRSSYNSPLHF. The chain combines TRBV2 with TRBJ1-6; 8 nucleotides match TRBD1. Germline V gives CDR1 SNHLY, CDR2 FYNNEI. With 3 bases clipped from V and 0 bases from J, the junction kept 7 bases outside the gene matches. The CDR3 loop spans 18 amino acids.

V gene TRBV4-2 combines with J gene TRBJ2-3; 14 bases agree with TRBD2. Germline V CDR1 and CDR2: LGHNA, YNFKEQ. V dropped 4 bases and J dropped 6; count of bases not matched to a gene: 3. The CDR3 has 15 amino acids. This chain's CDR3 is CASSPTSGGADTQYF. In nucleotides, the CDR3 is TGTGCCAGCAGCCCGACTAGCGGGGGGGCTGATACGCAGTATTTT.

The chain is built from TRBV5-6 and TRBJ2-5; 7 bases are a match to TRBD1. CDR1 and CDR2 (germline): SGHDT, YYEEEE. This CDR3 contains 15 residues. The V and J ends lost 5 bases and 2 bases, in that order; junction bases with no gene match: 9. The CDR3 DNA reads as TGTGCCAGCAGGCCTTTAGGGGGCGGGCAAGAGACCCAGTACTTC. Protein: CASRPLGGGQETQYF.

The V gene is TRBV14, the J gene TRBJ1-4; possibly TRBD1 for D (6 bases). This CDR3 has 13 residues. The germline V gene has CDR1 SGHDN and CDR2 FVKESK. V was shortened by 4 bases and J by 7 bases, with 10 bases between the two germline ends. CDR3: CASSRGQIEKLFF. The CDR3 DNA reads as TGTGCCAGCAGCCGAGGACAGATTGAAAAACTGTTTTTT.

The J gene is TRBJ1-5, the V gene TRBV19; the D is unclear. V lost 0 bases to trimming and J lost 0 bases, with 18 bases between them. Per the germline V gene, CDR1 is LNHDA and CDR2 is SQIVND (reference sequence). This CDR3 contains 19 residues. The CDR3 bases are TGTGCCAGTAGTATAGACCCTGTCGGCGGGCCCTATAGCAATCAGCCCCAGCATTTT. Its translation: CASSIDPVGGPYSNQPQHF.

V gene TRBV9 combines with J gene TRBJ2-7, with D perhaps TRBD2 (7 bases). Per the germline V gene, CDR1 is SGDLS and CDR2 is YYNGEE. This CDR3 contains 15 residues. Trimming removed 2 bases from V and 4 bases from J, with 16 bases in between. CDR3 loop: CASSVRGDYGYEQYF. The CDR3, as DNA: TGTGCCAGCAGCGTTAGGGGGGACTACGGTTACGAGCAGTACTTC.

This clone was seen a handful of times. The DNA for the CDR3 is TGTGCCAGCAGTTACGGCCCGCCACCTCCGGGCTACACCTTC. It specifies CASSYGPPPPGYTF. The V and J genes are TRBV6-5 and TRBJ1-2, with D hard to call. Germline V gene data show CDR1 as MNHEY and CDR2 as SVGAGI. CDR3 length equals 14 residues. Trimming stripped 2 bases from V and 8 bases from J, with 15 bases between.

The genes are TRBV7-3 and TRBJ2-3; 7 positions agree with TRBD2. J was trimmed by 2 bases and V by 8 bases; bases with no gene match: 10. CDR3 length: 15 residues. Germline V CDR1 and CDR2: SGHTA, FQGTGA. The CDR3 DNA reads TGTGCCAGCGCCATAGCGGGTCCCACCACAGATACGCAGTATTTT. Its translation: CASAIAGPTTDTQYF. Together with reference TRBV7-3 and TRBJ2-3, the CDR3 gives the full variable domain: GAGVSQTPSNKVTEKGKYVELRCDPISGHTALYWYRQSLGQGPEFLIYFQGTGAADDSGLPNDRFFAVRPEGSVSTLKIQRTERGDSAVYLCASAIAGPTTDTQYFGPGTRLTVL.

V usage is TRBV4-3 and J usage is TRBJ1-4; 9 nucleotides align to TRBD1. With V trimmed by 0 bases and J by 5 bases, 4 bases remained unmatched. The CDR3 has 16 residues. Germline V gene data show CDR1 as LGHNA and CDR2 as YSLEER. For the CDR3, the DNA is TGCGCCAGCAGCCAAGAACGGGGGACAGGGAATGAAAAACTGTTTTTT. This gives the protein CASSQERGTGNEKLFF.

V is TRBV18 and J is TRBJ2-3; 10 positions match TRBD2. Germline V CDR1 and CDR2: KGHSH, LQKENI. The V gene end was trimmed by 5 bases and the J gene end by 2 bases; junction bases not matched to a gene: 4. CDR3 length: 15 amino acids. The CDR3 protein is CASSSTSGDTDTQYF. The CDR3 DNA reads TGTGCCAGCTCAAGTACTAGCGGGGACACAGATACGCAGTATTTT.

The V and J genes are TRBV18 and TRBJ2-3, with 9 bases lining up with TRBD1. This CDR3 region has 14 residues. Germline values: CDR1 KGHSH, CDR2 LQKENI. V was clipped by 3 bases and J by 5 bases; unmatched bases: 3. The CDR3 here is CASSPGQGIDTQYF. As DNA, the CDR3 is TGTGCCAGCTCACCGGGACAGGGTATAGATACGCAGTATTTT.

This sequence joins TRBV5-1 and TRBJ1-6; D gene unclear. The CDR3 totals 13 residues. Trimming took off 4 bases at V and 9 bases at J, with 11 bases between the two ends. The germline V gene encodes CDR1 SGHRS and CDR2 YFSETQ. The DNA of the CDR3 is TGCGCCAGCAGCCTGGGCCGGGGTTCACCCCTCCACTTT. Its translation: CASSLGRGSPLHF.

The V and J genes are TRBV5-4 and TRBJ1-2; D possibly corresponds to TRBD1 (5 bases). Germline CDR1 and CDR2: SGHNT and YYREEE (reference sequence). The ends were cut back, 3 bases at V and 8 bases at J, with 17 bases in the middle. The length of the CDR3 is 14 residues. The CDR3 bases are TGTGCCAGCAGCTACCCGGACATTCGTCGGGGCTACACCTTC. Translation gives CASSYPDIRRGYTF.

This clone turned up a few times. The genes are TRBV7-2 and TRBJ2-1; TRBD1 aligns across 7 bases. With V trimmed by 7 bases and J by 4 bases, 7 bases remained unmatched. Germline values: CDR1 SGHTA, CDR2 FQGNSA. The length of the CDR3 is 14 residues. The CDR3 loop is CASTPQGTYNEQFF. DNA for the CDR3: TGTGCCAGCACCCCACAGGGGACATACAATGAGCAGTTCTTC.

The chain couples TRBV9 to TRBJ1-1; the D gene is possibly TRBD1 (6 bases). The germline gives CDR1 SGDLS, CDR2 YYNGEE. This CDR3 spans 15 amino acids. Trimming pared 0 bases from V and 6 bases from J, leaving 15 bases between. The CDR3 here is CASSVGAGAAAEAFF. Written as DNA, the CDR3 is TGTGCCAGCAGCGTAGGGGCGGGGGCAGCAGCTGAAGCTTTCTTT.

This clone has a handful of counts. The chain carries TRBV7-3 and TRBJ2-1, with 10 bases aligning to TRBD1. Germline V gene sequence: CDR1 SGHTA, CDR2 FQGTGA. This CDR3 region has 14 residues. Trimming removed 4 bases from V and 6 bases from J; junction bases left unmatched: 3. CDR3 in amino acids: CASSSRTGGNEQFF. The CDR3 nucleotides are TGTGCCAGCAGCTCACGGACAGGGGGCAATGAGCAGTTCTTC.

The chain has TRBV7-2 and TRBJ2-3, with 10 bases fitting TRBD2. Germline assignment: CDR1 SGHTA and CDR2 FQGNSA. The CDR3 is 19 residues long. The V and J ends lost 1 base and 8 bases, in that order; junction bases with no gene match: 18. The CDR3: CASSLGGSGQRGGRGTQYF. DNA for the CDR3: TGTGCCAGCAGCTTAGGAGGATCGGGGCAGCGGGGGGGCCGAGGTACGCAGTATTTT.

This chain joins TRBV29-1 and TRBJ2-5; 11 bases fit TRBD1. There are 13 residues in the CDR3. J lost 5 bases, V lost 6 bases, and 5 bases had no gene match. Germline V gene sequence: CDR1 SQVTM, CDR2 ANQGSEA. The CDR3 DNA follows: TGCAGCGTCGGGACAGGGGGAGGGGAGACCCAGTACTTC. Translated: CSVGTGGGETQYF.

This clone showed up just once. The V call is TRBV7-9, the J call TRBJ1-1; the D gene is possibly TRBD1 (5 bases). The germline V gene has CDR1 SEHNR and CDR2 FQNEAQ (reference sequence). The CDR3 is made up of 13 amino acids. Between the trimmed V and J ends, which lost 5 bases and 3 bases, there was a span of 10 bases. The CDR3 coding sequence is TGTGCCAGCAGCGCCCAGGGCGACACTGAAGCTTTCTTT. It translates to CASSAQGDTEAFF.

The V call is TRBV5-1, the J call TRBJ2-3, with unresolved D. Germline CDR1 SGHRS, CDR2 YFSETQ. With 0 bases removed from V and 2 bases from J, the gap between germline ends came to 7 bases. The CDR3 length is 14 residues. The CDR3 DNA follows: TGCGCCAGCAGCTTGGGAGTTGACACAGATACGCAGTATTTT. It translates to CASSLGVDTDTQYF.

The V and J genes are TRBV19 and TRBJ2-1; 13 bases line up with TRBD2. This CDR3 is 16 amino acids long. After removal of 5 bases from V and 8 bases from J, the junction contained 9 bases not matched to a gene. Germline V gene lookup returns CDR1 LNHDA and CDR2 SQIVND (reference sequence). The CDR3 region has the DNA TGTGCCAGTAGTGGGGAACTAGCGGGGGGGCCGGATGAGCAGTTCTTC. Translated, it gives CASSGELAGGPDEQFF.

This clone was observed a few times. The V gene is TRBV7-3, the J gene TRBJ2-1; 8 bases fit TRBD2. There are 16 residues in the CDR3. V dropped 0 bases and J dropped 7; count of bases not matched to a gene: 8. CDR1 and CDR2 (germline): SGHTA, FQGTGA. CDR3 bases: TGTGCCAGCAGCTTAACGGTCAAACTAGCGGAGAATGAGCAGTTCTTC. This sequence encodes CASSLTVKLAENEQFF.

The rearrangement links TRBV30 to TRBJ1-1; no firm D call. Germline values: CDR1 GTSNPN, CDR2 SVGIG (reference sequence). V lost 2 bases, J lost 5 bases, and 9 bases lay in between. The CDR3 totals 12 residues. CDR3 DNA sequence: TGTGCCTGGAGTCTCAGTTTAACTGAAGCTTTCTTT. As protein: CAWSLSLTEAFF. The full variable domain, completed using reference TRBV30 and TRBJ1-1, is SQTIHQWPATLVQPVGSPLSLECTVEGTSNPNLYWYRQAAGRGLQLLFYSVGIGQISSEVPQNLSASRPQDRQFILSSKKLLLSDSGFYLCAWSLSLTEAFFGQGTRLTVV.

This CDR3 reads CASSAGGTGTDTQYF. The CDR3 DNA follows: TGCGCCAGCAGCGCCGGGGGTACTGGCACAGATACGCAGTATTTT. The V gene is TRBV5-1, the J gene TRBJ2-3, with D perhaps matching TRBD2 (6 bases). The CDR3 runs 15 residues. The V end was cut by 4 bases, the J end by 1 base, with 13 bases between. Germline-derived CDR1 and CDR2 are SGHRS and YFSETQ.

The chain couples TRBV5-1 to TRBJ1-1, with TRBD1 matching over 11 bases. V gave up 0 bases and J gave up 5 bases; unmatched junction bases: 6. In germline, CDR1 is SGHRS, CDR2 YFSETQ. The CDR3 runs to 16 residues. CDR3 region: CASSLERTGGGTEAFF. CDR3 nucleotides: TGCGCCAGCAGCTTGGAGAGGACAGGGGGCGGGACTGAAGCTTTCTTT.

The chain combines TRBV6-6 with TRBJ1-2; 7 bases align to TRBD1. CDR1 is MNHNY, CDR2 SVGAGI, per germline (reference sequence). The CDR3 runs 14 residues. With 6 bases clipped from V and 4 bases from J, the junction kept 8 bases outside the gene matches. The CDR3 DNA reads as TGTGCCAGCAGCGAACAGGGGCGATTCTATGGCTACACCTTC. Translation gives CASSEQGRFYGYTF.

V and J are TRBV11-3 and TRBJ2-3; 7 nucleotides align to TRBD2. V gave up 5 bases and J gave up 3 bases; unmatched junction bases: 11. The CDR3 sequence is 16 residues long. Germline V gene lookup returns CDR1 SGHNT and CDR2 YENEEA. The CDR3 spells CASSPTGLELTDTQYF. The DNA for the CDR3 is TGTGCCAGCAGCCCAACCGGACTAGAACTTACAGATACGCAGTATTTT.